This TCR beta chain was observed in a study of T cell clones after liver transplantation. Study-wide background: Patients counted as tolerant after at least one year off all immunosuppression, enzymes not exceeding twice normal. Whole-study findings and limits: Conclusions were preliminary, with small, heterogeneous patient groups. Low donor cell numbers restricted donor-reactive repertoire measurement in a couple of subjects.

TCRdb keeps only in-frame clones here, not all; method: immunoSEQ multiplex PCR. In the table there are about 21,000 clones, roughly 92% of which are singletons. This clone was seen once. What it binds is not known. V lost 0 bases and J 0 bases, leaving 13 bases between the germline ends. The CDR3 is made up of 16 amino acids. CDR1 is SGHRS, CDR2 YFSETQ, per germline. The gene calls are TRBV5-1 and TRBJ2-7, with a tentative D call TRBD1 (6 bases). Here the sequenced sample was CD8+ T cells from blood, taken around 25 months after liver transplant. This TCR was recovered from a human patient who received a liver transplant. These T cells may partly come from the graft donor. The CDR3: CASSLARDTSSYEQYF. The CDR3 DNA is TGCGCCAGCAGCTTGGCCAGGGACACGAGCTCCTACGAGCAGTACTTC.